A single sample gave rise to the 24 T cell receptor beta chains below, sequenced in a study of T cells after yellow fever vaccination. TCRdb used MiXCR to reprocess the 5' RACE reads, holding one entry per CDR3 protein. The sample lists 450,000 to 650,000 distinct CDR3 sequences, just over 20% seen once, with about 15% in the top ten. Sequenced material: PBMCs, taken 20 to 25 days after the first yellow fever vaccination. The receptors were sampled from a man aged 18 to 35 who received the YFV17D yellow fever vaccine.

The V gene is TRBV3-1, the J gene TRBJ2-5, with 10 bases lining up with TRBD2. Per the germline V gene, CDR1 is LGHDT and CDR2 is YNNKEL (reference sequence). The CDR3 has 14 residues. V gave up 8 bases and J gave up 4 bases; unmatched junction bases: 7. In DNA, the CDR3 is TGTGCCAGCGAAAGAGCGGGGGGGCGAGAGACCCAGTACTTC. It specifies CASERAGGRETQYF.

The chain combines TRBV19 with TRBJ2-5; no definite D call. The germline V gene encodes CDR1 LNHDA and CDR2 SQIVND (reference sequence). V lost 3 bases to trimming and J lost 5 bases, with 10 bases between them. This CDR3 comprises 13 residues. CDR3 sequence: CASSMTGRETQYF. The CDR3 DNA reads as TGTGCCAGTAGTATGACCGGTAGGGAGACCCAGTACTTC.

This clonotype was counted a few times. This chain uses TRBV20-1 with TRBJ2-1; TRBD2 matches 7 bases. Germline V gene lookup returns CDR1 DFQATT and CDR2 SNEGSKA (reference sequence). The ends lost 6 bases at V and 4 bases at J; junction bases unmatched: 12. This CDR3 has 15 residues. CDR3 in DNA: TGCAGTGCATTGCCGCTAGCGGTGATGTACAATGAGCAGTTCTTC. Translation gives CSALPLAVMYNEQFF.

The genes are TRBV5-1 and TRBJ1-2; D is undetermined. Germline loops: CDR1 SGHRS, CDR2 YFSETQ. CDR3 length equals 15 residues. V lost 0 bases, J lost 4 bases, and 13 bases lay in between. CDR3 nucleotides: TGCGCCAGCAGCTTGGCAGCGGGGTCTACCTATGGCTACACCTTC. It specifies CASSLAAGSTYGYTF. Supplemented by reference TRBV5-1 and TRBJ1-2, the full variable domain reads KAGVTQTPRYLIKTRGQQVTLSCSPISGHRSVSWYQQTPGQGLQFLFEYFSETQRNKGNFPGRFSGRQFSNSRSEMNVSTLELGDSALYLCASSLAAGSTYGYTFGSGTRLTVV.

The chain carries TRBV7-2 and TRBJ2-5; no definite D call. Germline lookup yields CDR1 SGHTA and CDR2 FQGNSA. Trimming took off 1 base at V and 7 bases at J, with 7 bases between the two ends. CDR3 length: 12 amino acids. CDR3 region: CASSLGLGTQYF. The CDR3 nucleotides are TGTGCCAGCAGCTTAGGCCTGGGGACCCAGTACTTC.

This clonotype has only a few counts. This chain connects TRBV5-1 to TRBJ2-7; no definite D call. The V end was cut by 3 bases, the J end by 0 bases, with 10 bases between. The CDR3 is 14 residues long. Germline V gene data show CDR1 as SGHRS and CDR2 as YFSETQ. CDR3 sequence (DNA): TGCGCCAGCAGCTCGACCTCAGCCTCCTACGAGCAGTACTTC. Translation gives CASSSTSASYEQYF.

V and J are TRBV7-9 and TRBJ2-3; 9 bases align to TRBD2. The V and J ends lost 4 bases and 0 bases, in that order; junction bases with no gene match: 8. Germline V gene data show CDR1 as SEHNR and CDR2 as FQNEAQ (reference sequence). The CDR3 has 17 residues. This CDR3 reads CASSYPSRGGSTDTQYF. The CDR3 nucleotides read TGTGCCAGCAGCTACCCCTCGCGGGGGGGTAGCACAGATACGCAGTATTTT.

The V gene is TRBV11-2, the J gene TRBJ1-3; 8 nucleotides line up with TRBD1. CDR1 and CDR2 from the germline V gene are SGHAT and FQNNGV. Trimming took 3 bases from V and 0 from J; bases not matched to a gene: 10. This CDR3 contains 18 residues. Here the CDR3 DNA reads TGTGCCAGCAGCTTCCCTAGAGGACAGGGAAGCTCTGGAAACACCATATATTTT. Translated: CASSFPRGQGSSGNTIYF.

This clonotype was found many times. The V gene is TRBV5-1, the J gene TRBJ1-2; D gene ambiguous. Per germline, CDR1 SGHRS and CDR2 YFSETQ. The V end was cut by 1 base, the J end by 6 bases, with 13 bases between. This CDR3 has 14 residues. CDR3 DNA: TGCGCCAGCAGCTTGTTAGACACGGCCCATGGCTACACCTTC. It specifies CASSLLDTAHGYTF.

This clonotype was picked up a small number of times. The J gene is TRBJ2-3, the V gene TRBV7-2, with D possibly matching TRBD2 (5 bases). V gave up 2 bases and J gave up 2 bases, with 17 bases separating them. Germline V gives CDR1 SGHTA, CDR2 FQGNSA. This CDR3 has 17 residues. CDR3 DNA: TGTGCCAGCAGCTTATTCTCCGGACTTACACCCACAGATACGCAGTATTTT. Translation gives CASSLFSGLTPTDTQYF.

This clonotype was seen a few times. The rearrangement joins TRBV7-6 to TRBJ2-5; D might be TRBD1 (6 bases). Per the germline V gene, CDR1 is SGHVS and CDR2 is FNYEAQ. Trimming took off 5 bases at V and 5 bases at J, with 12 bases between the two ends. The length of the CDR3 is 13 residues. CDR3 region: CASSQTGFETQYF. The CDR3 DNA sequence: TGTGCCAGCAGCCAAACAGGGTTCGAGACCCAGTACTTC.

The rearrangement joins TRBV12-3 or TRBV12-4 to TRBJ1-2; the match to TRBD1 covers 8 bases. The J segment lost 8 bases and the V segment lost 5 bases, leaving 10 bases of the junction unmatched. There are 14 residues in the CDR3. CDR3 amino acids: CASSLQSGGEGYTF. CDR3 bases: TGTGCCAGCAGTCTACAATCAGGGGGCGAAGGCTACACCTTC.

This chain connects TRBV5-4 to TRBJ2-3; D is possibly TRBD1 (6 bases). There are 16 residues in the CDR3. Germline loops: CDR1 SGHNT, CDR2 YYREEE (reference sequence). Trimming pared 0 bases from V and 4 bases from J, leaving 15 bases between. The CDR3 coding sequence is TGTGCCAGCAGCTTGGGACAGGTCGTTGGCGCAGATACGCAGTATTTT. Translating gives CASSLGQVVGADTQYF.

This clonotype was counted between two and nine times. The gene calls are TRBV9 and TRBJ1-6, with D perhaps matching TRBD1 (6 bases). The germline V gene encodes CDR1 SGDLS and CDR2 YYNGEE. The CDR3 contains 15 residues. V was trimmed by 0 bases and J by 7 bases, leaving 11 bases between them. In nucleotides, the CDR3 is TGTGCCAGCAGCGTAGCGGCAGGGGAAAATTCACCCCTCCACTTT. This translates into CASSVAAGENSPLHF. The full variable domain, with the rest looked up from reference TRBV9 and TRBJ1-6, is DSGVTQTPKHLITATGQRVTLRCSPRSGDLSVYWYQQSLDQGLQFLIQYYNGEERAKGNILERFSAQQFPDLHSELNLSSLELGDSALYFCASSVAAGENSPLHFGNGTRLTVT.

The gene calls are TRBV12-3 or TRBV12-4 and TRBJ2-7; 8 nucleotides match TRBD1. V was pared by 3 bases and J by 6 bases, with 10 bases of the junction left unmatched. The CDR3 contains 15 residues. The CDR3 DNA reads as TGTGCCAGCAGTTTTCTCGACAGGGGATATTCCGAGCAGTACGTC. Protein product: CASSFLDRGYSEQYV.

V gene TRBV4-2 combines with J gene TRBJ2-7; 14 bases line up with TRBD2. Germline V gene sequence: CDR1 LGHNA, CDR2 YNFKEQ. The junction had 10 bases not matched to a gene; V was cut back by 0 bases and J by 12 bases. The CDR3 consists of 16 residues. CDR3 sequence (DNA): TGTGCCAGCAGCCAAGAGCCGGGACTAGCGGGGGAACGGTCGTACTTC. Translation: CASSQEPGLAGERSYF.

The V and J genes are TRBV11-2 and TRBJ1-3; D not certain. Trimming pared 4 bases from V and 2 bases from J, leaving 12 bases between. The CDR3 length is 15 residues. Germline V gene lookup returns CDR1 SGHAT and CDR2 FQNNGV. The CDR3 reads CASSSTQGAGNTIYF. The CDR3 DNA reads TGTGCCAGCAGCTCTACCCAAGGTGCTGGAAACACCATATATTTT. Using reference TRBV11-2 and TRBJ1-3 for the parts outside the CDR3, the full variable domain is EAGVAQSPRYKIIEKRQSVAFWCNPISGHATLYWYQQILGQGPKLLIQFQNNGVVDDSQLPKDRFSAERLKGVDSTLKIQPAKLEDSAVYLCASSSTQGAGNTIYFGEGSWLTVV.

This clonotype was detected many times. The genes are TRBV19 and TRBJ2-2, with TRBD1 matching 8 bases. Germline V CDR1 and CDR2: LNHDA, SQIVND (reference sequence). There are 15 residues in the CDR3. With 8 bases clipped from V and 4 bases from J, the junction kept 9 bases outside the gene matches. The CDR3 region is CASHDDRGGTGELFF. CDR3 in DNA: TGTGCCAGTCATGACGACAGGGGAGGCACCGGGGAGCTGTTTTTT.

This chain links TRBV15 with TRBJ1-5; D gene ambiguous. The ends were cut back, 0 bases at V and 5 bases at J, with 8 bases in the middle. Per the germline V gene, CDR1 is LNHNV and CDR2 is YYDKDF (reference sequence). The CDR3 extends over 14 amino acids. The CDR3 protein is CATSRDRTYQPQHF. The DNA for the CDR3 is TGTGCCACCAGCAGAGACAGGACTTATCAGCCCCAGCATTTT.

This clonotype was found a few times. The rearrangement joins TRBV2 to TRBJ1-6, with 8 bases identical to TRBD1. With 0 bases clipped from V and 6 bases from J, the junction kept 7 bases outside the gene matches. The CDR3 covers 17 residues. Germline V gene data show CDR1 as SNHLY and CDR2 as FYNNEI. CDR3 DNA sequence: TGTGCCAGCAGTGAAGCACCGGCAGGGGGCATTAATTCACCCCTCCACTTT. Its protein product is CASSEAPAGGINSPLHF.

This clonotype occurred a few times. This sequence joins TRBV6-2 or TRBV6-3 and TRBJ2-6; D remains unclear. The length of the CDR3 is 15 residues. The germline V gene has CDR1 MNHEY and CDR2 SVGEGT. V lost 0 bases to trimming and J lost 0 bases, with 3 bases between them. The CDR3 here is CASSYSYSGANVLTF. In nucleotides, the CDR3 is TGTGCCAGCAGTTACTCATACTCTGGGGCCAACGTCCTGACTTTC.

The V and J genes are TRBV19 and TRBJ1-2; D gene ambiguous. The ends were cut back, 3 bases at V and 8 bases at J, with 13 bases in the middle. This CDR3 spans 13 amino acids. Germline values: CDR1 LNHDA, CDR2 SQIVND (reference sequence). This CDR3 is CASSIPRGMGYTF. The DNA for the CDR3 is TGTGCCAGTAGTATTCCCCGGGGAATGGGCTACACCTTC.

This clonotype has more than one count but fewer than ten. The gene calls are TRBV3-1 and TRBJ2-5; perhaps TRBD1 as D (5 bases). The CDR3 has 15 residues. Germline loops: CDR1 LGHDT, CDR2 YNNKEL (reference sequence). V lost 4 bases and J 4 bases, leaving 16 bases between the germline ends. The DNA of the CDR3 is TGTGCCAGCAGCCTGAGTCTAGGGGCCGGAGAGACCCAGTACTTC. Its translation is CASSLSLGAGETQYF.

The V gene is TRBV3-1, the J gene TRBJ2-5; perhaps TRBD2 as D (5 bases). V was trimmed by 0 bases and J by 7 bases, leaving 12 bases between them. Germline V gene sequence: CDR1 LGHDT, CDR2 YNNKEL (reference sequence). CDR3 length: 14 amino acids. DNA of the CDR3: TGTGCCAGCAGCCAAGACGCACTAGTGGGGACCCAGTACTTC. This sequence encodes CASSQDALVGTQYF.